This paragraph covers one T cell receptor beta chain sequence. Its cognate antigen is unknown. TCR alpha and beta CDR3 regions were amplified from RNA using iRepertoire nested multiplex PCR. Input was roughly 85-450 ng of tissue mRNA or PBMC total RNA. TCRdb re-called the multiplex PCR reads through MiXCR, storing one row per CDR3 protein. In the table there are over 90,000 distinct CDR3 sequences, roughly 30% of which are singletons. This sample was taken from a study of glioma-infiltrating T cells. Notes on the study in general: Above-expected tissue-blood divergence occurred in all gliomas, most in low-grade ones. CDR3 overlap between tissue and blood was very small.

Germline V CDR1 and CDR2: KGHDR, SFDVKD. V shed 0 bases and J 3 bases; nucleotides not matched to a gene: 1. The CDR3 has 16 amino acids. The origin of this receptor is a human donor with low-grade glioma or glioblastoma, undergoing nonglioma brain surgery, or in good health (not recorded which). The J gene is TRBJ2-5, the V gene TRBV24-1, with 12 bases that match TRBD2. Sequencing input: glioma tissue, nonneoplastic brain tissue, or PBMCs (not recorded which). The CDR3 DNA is TGTGCCACCAGTGATTTGCCTAGCGGGGGGGAAGAGACCCAGTACTTC. Its protein is CATSDLPSGGEETQYF.